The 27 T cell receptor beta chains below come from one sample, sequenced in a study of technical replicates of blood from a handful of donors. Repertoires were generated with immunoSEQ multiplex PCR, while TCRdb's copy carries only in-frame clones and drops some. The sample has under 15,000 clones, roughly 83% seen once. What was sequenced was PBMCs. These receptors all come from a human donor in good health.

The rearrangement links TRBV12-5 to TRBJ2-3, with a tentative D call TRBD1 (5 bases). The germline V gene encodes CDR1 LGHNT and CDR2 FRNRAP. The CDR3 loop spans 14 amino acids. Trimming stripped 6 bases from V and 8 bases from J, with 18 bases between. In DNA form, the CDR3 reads TGTGCTAGTGGGCCGTCGTTGGGGCCTCCTACGCAGTATTTT. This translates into CASGPSLGPPTQYF. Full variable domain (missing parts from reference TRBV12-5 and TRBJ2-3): DARVTQTPRHKVTEMGQEVTMRCQPILGHNTVFWYRQTMMQGLELLAYFRNRAPLDDSGMPKDRFSAEMPDATLATLKIQPSEPRDSAVYFCASGPSLGPPTQYFGPGTRLTVL.

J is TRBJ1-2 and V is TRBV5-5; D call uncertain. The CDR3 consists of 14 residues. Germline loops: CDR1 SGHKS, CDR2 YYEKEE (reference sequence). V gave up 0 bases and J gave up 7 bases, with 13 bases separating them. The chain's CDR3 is CASSLEEGIGGYTF. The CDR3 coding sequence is TGTGCCAGCAGCTTGGAGGAGGGCATAGGTGGCTACACCTTC.

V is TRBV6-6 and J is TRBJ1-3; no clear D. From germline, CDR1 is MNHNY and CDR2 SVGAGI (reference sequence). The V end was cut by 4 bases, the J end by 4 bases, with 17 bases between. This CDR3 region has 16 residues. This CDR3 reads CASSFHPTDTGNTIYF. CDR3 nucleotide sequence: TGTGCCAGCAGTTTCCACCCCACTGACACGGGAAACACCATATATTTT.

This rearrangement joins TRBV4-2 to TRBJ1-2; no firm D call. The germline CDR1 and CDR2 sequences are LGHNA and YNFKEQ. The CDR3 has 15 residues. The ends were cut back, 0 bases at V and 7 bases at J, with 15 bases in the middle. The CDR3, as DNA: TGTGCCAGCAGCCAAGATCATACGGCAGGTCTTGGCTACACCTTC. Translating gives CASSQDHTAGLGYTF.

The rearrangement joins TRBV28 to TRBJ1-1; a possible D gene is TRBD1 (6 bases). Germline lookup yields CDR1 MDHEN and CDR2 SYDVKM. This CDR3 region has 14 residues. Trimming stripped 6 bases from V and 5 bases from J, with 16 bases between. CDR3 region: CASSLAGARTEAFF. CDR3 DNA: TGTGCCAGCAGCCTAGCAGGGGCGCGAACTGAAGCTTTCTTT.

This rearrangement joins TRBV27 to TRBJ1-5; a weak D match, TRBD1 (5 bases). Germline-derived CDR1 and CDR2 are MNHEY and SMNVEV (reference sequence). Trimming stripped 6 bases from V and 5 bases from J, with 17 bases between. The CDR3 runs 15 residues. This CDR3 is CASRELTGKDQPQHF. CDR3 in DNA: TGTGCCAGCAGAGAACTTACAGGCAAGGATCAGCCCCAGCATTTT.

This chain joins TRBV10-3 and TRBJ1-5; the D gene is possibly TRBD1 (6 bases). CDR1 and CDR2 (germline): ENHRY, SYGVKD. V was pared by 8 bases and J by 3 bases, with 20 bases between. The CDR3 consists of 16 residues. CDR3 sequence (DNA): TGTGCCATCCGAAGCGGGGGGGGCGATTACAATCAGCCCCAGCATTTT. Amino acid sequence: CAIRSGGGDYNQPQHF.

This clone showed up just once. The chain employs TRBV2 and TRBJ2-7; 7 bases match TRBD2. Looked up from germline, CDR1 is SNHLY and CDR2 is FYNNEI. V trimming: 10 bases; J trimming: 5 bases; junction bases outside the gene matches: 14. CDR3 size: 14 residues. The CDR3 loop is CATKTSPRDNEQYF. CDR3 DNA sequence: TGTGCCACCAAGACTAGCCCAAGAGACAACGAGCAGTACTTC.

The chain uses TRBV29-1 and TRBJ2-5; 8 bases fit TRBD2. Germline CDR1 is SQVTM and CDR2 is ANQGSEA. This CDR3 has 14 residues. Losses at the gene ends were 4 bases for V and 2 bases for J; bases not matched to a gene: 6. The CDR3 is CSVVLADLQETQYF. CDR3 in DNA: TGCAGCGTTGTACTAGCGGACTTACAAGAGACCCAGTACTTC.

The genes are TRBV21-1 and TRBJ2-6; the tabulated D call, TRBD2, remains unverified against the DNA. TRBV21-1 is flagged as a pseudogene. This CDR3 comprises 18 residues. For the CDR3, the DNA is TGTGCCAGCAGCAAAGGTAGTCGGGGGGCCTCTGGGGCCAACGTCCTGACTTTC. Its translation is CASSKGSRGASGANVLTF.

The CDR3 DNA reads TGTGCCAGCTCACCGGACAGTTATGGCTACACCTTC. Amino acid sequence: CASSPDSYGYTF. The chain couples TRBV18 to TRBJ1-2; perhaps TRBD1 as D (6 bases). The V gene lost 3 bases and the J gene lost 5 bases, with 7 bases spanning the gap. CDR1 and CDR2 from the germline V gene are KGHSH and LQKENI. This CDR3 is 12 amino acids long.

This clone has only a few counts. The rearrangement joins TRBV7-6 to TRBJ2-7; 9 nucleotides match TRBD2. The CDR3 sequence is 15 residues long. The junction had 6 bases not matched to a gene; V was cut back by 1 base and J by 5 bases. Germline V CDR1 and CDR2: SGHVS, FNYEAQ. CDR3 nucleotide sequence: TGTGCCAGCAGCTTAGTTGTAGCGGGAGAAAACGAGCAGTACTTC. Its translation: CASSLVVAGENEQYF.

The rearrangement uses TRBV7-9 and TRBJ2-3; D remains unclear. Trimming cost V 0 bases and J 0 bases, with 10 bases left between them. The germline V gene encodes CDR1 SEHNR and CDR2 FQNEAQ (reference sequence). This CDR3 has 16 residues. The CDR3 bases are TGTGCCAGCAGCTTAGCGTCAGGTCTTAGCACAGATACGCAGTATTTT. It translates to CASSLASGLSTDTQYF.

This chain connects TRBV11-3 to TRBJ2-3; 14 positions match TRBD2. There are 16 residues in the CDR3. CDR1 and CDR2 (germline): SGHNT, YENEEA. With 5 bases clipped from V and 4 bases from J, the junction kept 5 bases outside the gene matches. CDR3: CASSPGLAGVADTQYF. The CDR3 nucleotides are TGTGCCAGCAGCCCGGGACTAGCGGGAGTTGCAGATACGCAGTATTTT.

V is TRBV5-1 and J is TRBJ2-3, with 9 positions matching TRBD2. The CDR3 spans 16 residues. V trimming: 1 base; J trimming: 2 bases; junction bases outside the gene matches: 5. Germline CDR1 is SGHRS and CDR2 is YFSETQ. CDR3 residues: CASSLRVAGVTDTQYF. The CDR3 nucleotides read TGCGCCAGCAGCTTGAGAGTAGCGGGGGTCACAGATACGCAGTATTTT.

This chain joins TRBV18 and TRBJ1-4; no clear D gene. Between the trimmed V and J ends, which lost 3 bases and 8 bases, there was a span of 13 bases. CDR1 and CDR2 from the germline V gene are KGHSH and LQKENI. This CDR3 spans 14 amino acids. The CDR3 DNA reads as TGTGCCAGCTCACCGGGTCTCGGCAGGGAAAAACTGTTTTTT. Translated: CASSPGLGREKLFF.

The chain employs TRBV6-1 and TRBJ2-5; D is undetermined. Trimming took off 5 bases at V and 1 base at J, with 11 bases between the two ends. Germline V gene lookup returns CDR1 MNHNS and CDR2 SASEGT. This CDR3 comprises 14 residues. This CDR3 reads CASSRHSIQETQYF. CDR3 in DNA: TGTGCCAGCAGTAGACACAGCATCCAAGAGACCCAGTACTTC.

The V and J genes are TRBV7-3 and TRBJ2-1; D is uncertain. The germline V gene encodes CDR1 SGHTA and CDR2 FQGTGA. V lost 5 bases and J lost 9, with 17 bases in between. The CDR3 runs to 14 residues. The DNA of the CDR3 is TGTGCCAGCAGCCCCGATAATGTGCGGAGTGAGCAGTTCTTC. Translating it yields CASSPDNVRSEQFF.

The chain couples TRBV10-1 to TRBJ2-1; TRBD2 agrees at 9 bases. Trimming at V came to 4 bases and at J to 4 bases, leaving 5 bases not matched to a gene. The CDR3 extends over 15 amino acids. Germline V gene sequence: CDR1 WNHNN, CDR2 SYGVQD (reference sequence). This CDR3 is CASSVVAGGYNEQFF. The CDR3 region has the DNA TGCGCCAGCAGTGTCGTTGCGGGAGGGTACAATGAGCAGTTCTTC.

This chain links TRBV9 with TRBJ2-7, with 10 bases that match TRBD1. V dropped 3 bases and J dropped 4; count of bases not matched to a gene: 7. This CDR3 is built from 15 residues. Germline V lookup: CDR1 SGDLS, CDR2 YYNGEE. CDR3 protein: CASSAADRGRYEQYF. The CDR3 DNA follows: TGTGCCAGCAGCGCGGCCGACAGGGGGCGGTACGAGCAGTACTTC.

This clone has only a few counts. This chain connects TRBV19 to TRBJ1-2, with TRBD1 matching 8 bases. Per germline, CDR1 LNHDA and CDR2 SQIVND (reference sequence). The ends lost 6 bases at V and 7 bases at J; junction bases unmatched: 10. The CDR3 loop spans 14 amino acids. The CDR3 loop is CASRTQGAGRGYTF. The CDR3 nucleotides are TGTGCCAGTAGAACCCAGGGGGCTGGACGTGGCTACACCTTC.

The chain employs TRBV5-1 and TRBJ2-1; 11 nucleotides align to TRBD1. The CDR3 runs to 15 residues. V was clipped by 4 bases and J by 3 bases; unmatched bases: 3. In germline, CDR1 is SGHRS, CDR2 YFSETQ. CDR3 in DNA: TGCGCCAGCAGCGCCGGGACAGGGGGCTACAATGAGCAGTTCTTC. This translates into CASSAGTGGYNEQFF.

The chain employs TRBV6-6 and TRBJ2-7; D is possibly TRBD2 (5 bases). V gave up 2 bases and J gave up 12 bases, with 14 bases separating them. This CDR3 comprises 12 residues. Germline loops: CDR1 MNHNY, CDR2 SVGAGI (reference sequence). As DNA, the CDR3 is TGTGCCAGCAGTTACGAGGGAGCCGGCCCGTACTTC. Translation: CASSYEGAGPYF.

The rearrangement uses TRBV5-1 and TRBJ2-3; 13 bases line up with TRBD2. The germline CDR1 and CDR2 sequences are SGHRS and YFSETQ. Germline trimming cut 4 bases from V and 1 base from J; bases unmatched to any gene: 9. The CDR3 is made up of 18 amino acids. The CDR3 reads CASSPGTSGVRGTDTQYF. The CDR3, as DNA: TGCGCCAGCAGCCCGGGGACTAGCGGGGTGAGGGGCACAGATACGCAGTATTTT.

CDR3 in DNA: TGTGCCAGCAGTTTAAGGGGAGGCTCAGGGTTCTACGAGCAGTACTTC. Protein: CASSLRGGSGFYEQYF. The V gene is TRBV27, the J gene TRBJ2-7; a weak D match, TRBD2 (6 bases). V lost 2 bases and J lost 3, with 17 bases in between. The length of the CDR3 is 16 residues. Germline lookup yields CDR1 MNHEY and CDR2 SMNVEV (reference sequence).

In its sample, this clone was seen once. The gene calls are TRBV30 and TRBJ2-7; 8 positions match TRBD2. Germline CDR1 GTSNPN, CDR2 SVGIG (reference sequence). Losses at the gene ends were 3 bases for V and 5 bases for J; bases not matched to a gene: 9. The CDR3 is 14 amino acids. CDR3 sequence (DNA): TGTGCCTGGAGGCTGGCGGGGGGACGGGACGAGCAGTACTTC. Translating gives CAWRLAGGRDEQYF. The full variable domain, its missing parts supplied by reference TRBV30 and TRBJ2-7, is SQTIHQWPATLVQPVGSPLSLECTVEGTSNPNLYWYRQAAGRGLQLLFYSVGIGQISSEVPQNLSASRPQDRQFILSSKKLLLSDSGFYLCAWRLAGGRDEQYFGPGTRLTVT.

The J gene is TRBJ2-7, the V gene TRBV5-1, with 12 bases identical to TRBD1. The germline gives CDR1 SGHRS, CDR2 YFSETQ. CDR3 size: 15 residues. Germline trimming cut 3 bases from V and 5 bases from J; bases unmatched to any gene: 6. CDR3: CASSSLGQGADEQYF. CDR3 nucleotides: TGCGCCAGCAGCTCCCTGGGACAGGGGGCCGACGAGCAGTACTTC.